A selection of T cell receptor beta chains follows, all from one sample in a study of T-cell reconstitution after alpha-beta-depleted transplantation in children. MiXCR, run by TCRdb on the PCR reads, gives a single entry per CDR3 protein. The table shows around 440,000 distinct CDR3 sequences, with roughly 10% occurring only once. The specimen was PBMCs, collected before TCRalphabeta/CD19-depleted stem cell transplant. The receptor source for this set is a child aged 2 to 15 with inherited bone marrow failure, due to receive a stem cell transplant. Each CDR3 is given with its conserved first and last residue. A D gene is named only where the DNA matches it firmly. Clone size is stated in some rows and not others, as once, few, many or a class when expanded.

D: .; J: TRBJ1-2; size: many; V: TRBV12-3/TRBV12-4; CDR3: CASSFRTRLYGYTF; DNA: TGTGCCAGCAGTTTCCGGACAAGACTCTATGGCTACACCTTC
D: TRBD1; J: TRBJ1-2; size: many; V: TRBV29-1; CDR3: CSVENRGRRESYGYTF; DNA: TGCAGCGTTGAAAACAGGGGGCGCCGGGAGAGCTATGGCTACACCTTC
D: .; J: TRBJ2-5; size: many; V: TRBV5-1; CDR3: CASGLVGTGETQYF; DNA: TGCGCCAGCGGACTGGTGGGTACCGGGGAGACCCAGTACTTC
D: .; J: TRBJ1-1; size: once; V: TRBV5-4; CDR3: CASSLAQRNTEASF; DNA: TGTGCCAGCAGCTTGGCACAGAGGAACACTGAAGCTTCCTTT
D: TRBD2; J: TRBJ2-1; size: many; V: TRBV28; CDR3: CASSLYSGPYNEQFF; DNA: TGTGCCAGCAGTTTGTATAGCGGGCCATACAATGAGCAGTTCTTC
D: .; J: TRBJ2-6; size: .; V: TRBV2; CDR3: CASSGASPGANVLTF; DNA: TGTGCCAGCAGTGGTGCTAGCCCTGGGGCCAACGTCCTGACTTTC
D: .; J: TRBJ2-1; size: many; V: TRBV20-1; CDR3: CSASSGPYYNEQFF; DNA: TGCAGTGCTTCTTCGGGGCCGTACTACAATGAGCAGTTCTTC
D: TRBD2; J: TRBJ2-1; size: many; V: TRBV5-1; CDR3: CASSLFAGGPREQFF; DNA: TGCGCCAGCAGCTTGTTTGCGGGAGGGCCGCGGGAGCAGTTCTTC
D: TRBD2; J: TRBJ2-1; size: many; V: TRBV29-1; CDR3: CSVRLAGDGEQFF; DNA: TGCAGCGTTCGACTAGCGGGAGATGGTGAGCAGTTCTTC
D: TRBD1; J: TRBJ2-3; size: many; V: TRBV27; CDR3: CASSYYPGTGPSTDTQYF; DNA: TGTGCCAGCAGTTACTACCCAGGGACAGGCCCTAGCACAGATACGCAGTATTTT
D: .; J: TRBJ2-3; size: many; V: TRBV7-2; CDR3: CASSFQAGDTQYF; DNA: TGTGCCAGCAGCTTCCAAGCGGGAGATACGCAGTATTTT
D: .; J: TRBJ1-2; size: many; V: TRBV12-3/TRBV12-4; CDR3: CASSPGTESLYGYTF; DNA: TGTGCCAGCAGCCCCGGGACCGAATCCCTCTATGGCTACACCTTC
D: .; J: TRBJ1-5; size: few; V: TRBV28; CDR3: CASSLGGHRYSNQPQHF; DNA: TGTGCCAGCAGTTTGGGGGGGCACCGGTATAGCAATCAGCCCCAGCATTTT
D: TRBD2; J: TRBJ2-7; size: many; V: TRBV27; CDR3: CASSLLGGGSYEQYF; DNA: TGTGCCAGCAGTTTACTCGGCGGGGGCTCCTACGAGCAGTACTTC
D: TRBD2; J: TRBJ2-7; size: many; V: TRBV11-3; CDR3: CASSQRPLTLAGKNYEQYF; DNA: TGTGCCAGCAGCCAAAGGCCCCTTACTTTAGCGGGAAAAAACTACGAGCAGTACTTC
D: TRBD2; J: TRBJ2-3; size: .; V: TRBV6-4; CDR3: CAFCKLAGPRVASTDTQYF; DNA: TGTGCCTTCTGCAAACTAGCGGGACCCAGGGTGGCCAGCACAGATACGCAGTATTTT
D: .; J: TRBJ1-2; size: .; V: TRBV6-5; CDR3: CASSYEEARGYTF; DNA: TGTGCCAGCAGTTACGAGGAGGCGCGTGGCTACACCTTC
D: .; J: TRBJ1-6; size: many; V: TRBV7-8; CDR3: CASSLGGGSNNSPLHF; DNA: TGTGCCAGCAGCTTAGGCGGGGGTTCGAATAATTCACCCCTCCACTTT
D: .; J: TRBJ2-5; size: .; V: TRBV20-1; CDR3: CSARDLQRVQETQYF; DNA: TGCAGTGCTAGAGATCTTCAGCGGGTCCAAGAGACCCAGTACTTC
D: TRBD2; J: TRBJ2-1; size: many; V: TRBV7-8; CDR3: CASSSRLAGGPGFVDEQFF; DNA: TGTGCCAGCAGCTCCAGACTAGCGGGAGGGCCGGGTTTTGTGGATGAGCAGTTCTTC
D: TRBD1; J: TRBJ2-7; size: many; V: TRBV4-3; CDR3: CASSQDKARGTAYEQYF; DNA: TGCGCCAGCAGCCAAGACAAAGCCCGTGGGACAGCCTACGAGCAGTACTTC
D: .; J: TRBJ1-1; size: .; V: TRBV5-5; CDR3: CASTKMSPPNTEAFF; DNA: TGTGCCAGCACCAAAATGTCGCCTCCGAACACTGAAGCTTTCTTT
D: TRBD2; J: TRBJ2-7; size: .; V: TRBV2; CDR3: CASRSGLAHEQYF; DNA: TGTGCCAGCAGGTCAGGACTAGCGCACGAGCAGTACTTC
D: .; J: TRBJ2-3; size: many; V: TRBV7-9; CDR3: CASSYPPSGSGYTDTQYF; DNA: TGTGCCAGCAGCTATCCACCCAGCGGTAGCGGATACACAGATACGCAGTATTTT
D: TRBD2; J: TRBJ2-3; size: .; V: TRBV11-2; CDR3: CASSPAPGLAIRTDTQYF; DNA: TGTGCCAGCAGCCCAGCCCCGGGACTAGCGATACGCACAGATACGCAGTATTTT
D: TRBD1; J: TRBJ2-7; size: many; V: TRBV20-1; CDR3: CSATGTGGYEQYF; DNA: TGCAGTGCAACCGGGACAGGGGGCTACGAGCAGTACTTC
D: TRBD1; J: TRBJ1-1; size: many; V: TRBV7-2; CDR3: CASSFDRGFSEAFF; DNA: TGTGCCAGCAGCTTCGACAGGGGTTTTTCAGAAGCTTTCTTT
D: .; J: TRBJ2-2; size: many; V: TRBV11-2; CDR3: CASFLDSNTGELFF; DNA: TGTGCCAGTTTCTTGGACAGTAACACCGGGGAGCTGTTTTTT
D: .; J: TRBJ2-3; size: .; V: TRBV20-1; CDR3: CSAQEGGSGADTQYF; DNA: TGCAGTGCCCAGGAAGGGGGCTCGGGGGCAGATACGCAGTATTTT
D: TRBD1; J: TRBJ2-7; size: many; V: TRBV28; CDR3: CASSFFGQGYEQYF; DNA: TGTGCCAGCAGTTTTTTTGGACAGGGATACGAGCAGTACTTC
D: TRBD1; J: TRBJ2-1; size: many; V: TRBV27; CDR3: CASRFGQGAYNEQFF; DNA: TGTGCCAGCCGATTTGGACAGGGGGCCTACAATGAGCAGTTCTTC
D: .; J: TRBJ2-3; size: many; V: TRBV2; CDR3: CASKGRDTQYF; DNA: TGTGCCAGCAAGGGCAGGGATACGCAGTATTTT
D: TRBD2; J: TRBJ2-3; size: many; V: TRBV5-1; CDR3: CASSLWGGDDTQYF; DNA: TGCGCCAGCAGCCTGTGGGGGGGAGACGATACGCAGTATTTT
D: .; J: TRBJ2-1; size: .; V: TRBV30; CDR3: CAWSEGGISYNEQFF; DNA: TGTGCCTGGAGCGAAGGGGGGATCTCCTACAATGAGCAGTTCTTC
D: .; J: TRBJ2-7; size: few; V: TRBV6-2/TRBV6-3; CDR3: CASSYSRQLQTYEQYF; DNA: TGTGCCAGCAGTTACTCGAGACAGCTGCAAACCTACGAGCAGTACTTC
D: .; J: TRBJ2-7; size: .; V: TRBV7-9; CDR3: CASSQPPGWGDEQYF; DNA: TGTGCCAGCAGCCAACCCCCGGGATGGGGCGACGAGCAGTACTTC
D: TRBD2; J: TRBJ2-7; size: .; V: TRBV19; CDR3: CASSRREGLYEQYF; DNA: TGTGCCAGTAGTAGGCGGGAGGGCCTTTACGAGCAGTACTTC
D: .; J: TRBJ1-5; size: many; V: TRBV20-1; CDR3: CSAPHGTGDQPQHF; DNA: TGCAGTGCCCCGCACGGGACGGGGGATCAGCCCCAGCATTTT
D: .; J: TRBJ2-7; size: many; V: TRBV12-3/TRBV12-4; CDR3: CASSTGTGRNEQYF; DNA: TGTGCCAGCAGCACGGGAACAGGGCGGAACGAGCAGTACTTC
D: TRBD2; J: TRBJ2-7; size: many; V: TRBV5-6; CDR3: CHRGDGGYEQYF; DNA: TGTCATCGGGGGGACGGCGGCTACGAGCAGTACTTC
D: .; J: TRBJ2-3; size: few; V: TRBV4-1; CDR3: CASSQAPTGDNTDTQYF; DNA: TGCGCCAGCAGCCAAGCCCCTACAGGAGATAACACAGATACGCAGTATTTT
D: TRBD2; J: TRBJ2-3; size: many; V: TRBV5-1; CDR3: CASSPSIAGGPGNTQYF; DNA: TGCGCCAGCAGCCCCTCGATAGCGGGAGGGCCGGGAAATACGCAGTATTTT
D: TRBD1; J: TRBJ2-1; size: many; V: TRBV5-1; CDR3: CASSLGDRVPNEQFF; DNA: TGCGCCAGCAGCTTGGGAGACAGGGTCCCCAATGAGCAGTTCTTC
D: TRBD1; J: TRBJ2-4; size: many; V: TRBV28; CDR3: CASTPRDRGGIQYF; DNA: TGTGCCAGCACCCCCCGGGACAGGGGTGGCATTCAGTACTTC
D: TRBD2; J: TRBJ2-4; size: few; V: TRBV20-1; CDR3: CSAPLAGRAPKNIQYF; DNA: TGCAGTGCCCCTCTCGCCGGGAGGGCGCCCAAAAACATTCAGTACTTC
D: TRBD2; J: TRBJ2-1; size: few; V: TRBV4-1; CDR3: CASSDKWPSGRGNEQFF; DNA: TGCGCCAGCAGCGATAAGTGGCCTAGCGGGAGGGGGAATGAGCAGTTCTTC
D: .; J: TRBJ2-3; size: many; V: TRBV5-1; CDR3: CASSLWRTGGADTQYF; DNA: TGCGCCAGCAGCTTGTGGCGAACAGGGGGGGCAGATACGCAGTATTTT
D: .; J: TRBJ2-7; size: many; V: TRBV27; CDR3: CASSLRAGYEQYF; DNA: TGTGCCAGCAGTTTAAGGGCGGGATACGAGCAGTACTTC
D: .; J: TRBJ2-5; size: many; V: TRBV29-1; CDR3: CSVDLASAQETQYF; DNA: TGCAGCGTTGACCTCGCTAGCGCCCAAGAGACCCAGTACTTC
D: .; J: TRBJ2-7; size: many; V: TRBV20-1; CDR3: CSARPRAGSGSYEQYF; DNA: TGCAGTGCTAGACCCCGGGCAGGATCGGGCTCCTACGAGCAGTACTTC
D: .; J: TRBJ2-1; size: many; V: TRBV6-2/TRBV6-3; CDR3: CASTLWDEQFF; DNA: TGTGCCAGCACCCTATGGGATGAGCAGTTCTTC
D: .; J: TRBJ1-1; size: many; V: TRBV5-1; CDR3: CASSLVIGGRNTEAFF; DNA: TGCGCCAGCAGCTTGGTTATCGGGGGAAGGAACACTGAAGCTTTCTTT
D: .; J: TRBJ1-5; size: many; V: TRBV20-1; CDR3: CSARTGTSNQPQHF; DNA: TGCAGTGCTAGAACAGGAACTAGCAATCAGCCCCAGCATTTT
D: TRBD2; J: TRBJ2-1; size: .; V: TRBV20-1; CDR3: CSARDIITGLAHNEQFF; DNA: TGCAGTGCTAGAGATATAATTACCGGACTAGCCCACAATGAGCAGTTCTTC
D: TRBD2; J: TRBJ2-1; size: many; V: TRBV4-1; CDR3: CASSLGVAGWEQFF; DNA: TGCGCCAGCAGCCTGGGAGTAGCGGGATGGGAGCAGTTCTTC
D: .; J: TRBJ2-5; size: few; V: TRBV20-1; CDR3: CSAIPLSYREEETQYF; DNA: TGCAGTGCTATCCCCCTATCGTATCGCGAGGAAGAGACCCAGTACTTC
D: TRBD2; J: TRBJ2-1; size: many; V: TRBV5-8; CDR3: CASRPNRLAGSSYNEQFF; DNA: TGTGCCAGCAGACCTAACCGACTAGCGGGAAGCTCCTACAATGAGCAGTTCTTC
D: .; J: TRBJ2-5; size: .; V: TRBV5-1; CDR3: CASSLDARGETQYF; DNA: TGCGCCAGCAGCTTGGACGCGCGTGGAGAGACCCAGTACTTC
D: TRBD2; J: TRBJ2-1; size: .; V: TRBV6-2/TRBV6-3; CDR3: CASSYSGTSGYNEQFF; DNA: TGTGCCAGCAGTTACTCGGGGACTAGCGGATACAATGAGCAGTTCTTC